Below, 27 T cell receptor beta chains from the same sample are listed, as sequenced in a study of shared clonotypes between healthy human individuals. The naive CD8 population came from CD45RO-negative cells selected for CCR7, without terminally differentiated effector memory CD45RA+ cells. Libraries were prepared by immunoSEQ multiplex PCR; TCRdb keeps only in-frame clonotypes and omits some of them. The sample yields about 750,000 clones, approximately 92% seen once. The material sequenced was naive CD8+ T cells sorted from blood. Every receptor here comes from a man aged 30 to 39 in good health.

The V call is TRBV7-2, the J call TRBJ2-3; the D gene is possibly TRBD2 (6 bases). V dropped 1 base and J dropped 6 bases, with 23 bases sitting between them. There are 18 residues in the CDR3. Looked up from germline, CDR1 is SGHTA and CDR2 is FQGNSA. The CDR3 sequence: CASSLDLATVPVADTQYF. The CDR3 region has the DNA TGTGCCAGCAGCTTAGACCTAGCGACAGTCCCGGTCGCGGATACGCAGTATTTT.

The CDR3, as DNA: TGTGCCAGCAGCTTAGAGGTGAGTGATGAGCAGTTCTTC. Translating it yields CASSLEVSDEQFF. The chain links TRBV7-8 to TRBJ2-1; D is uncertain. V was shortened by 1 base and J by 8 bases, with 9 bases between the two germline ends. The germline gives CDR1 SGHVS, CDR2 FQNEAQ. The CDR3 runs to 13 residues.

The chain combines TRBV5-1 with TRBJ2-7; 10 bases agree with TRBD1. V trimming: 5 bases; J trimming: 4 bases; junction bases outside the gene matches: 9. This CDR3 region has 15 residues. The germline V gene has CDR1 SGHRS and CDR2 YFSETQ. The CDR3 spells CASRIRDRGVYEQYF. As DNA, the CDR3 is TGCGCCAGCAGAATCCGGGACAGGGGTGTGTACGAGCAGTACTTC.

The V and J genes are TRBV15 and TRBJ2-7; TRBD2 might be the D (7 bases). Trimming shortened V by 0 bases and J by 0 bases, and 15 bases separated the two germline ends. The length of the CDR3 is 17 residues. Germline CDR1 reads LNHNV; CDR2 reads YYDKDF (reference sequence). This CDR3 is CATSRDHTGRGSYEQYF. In DNA, the CDR3 is TGTGCCACCAGCAGAGACCACACAGGGAGGGGCTCCTACGAGCAGTACTTC.

This clone was seen more than once but under ten times. A read error may produce the germline difference seen at one junction end. The V call is TRBV7-7, the J call TRBJ2-2; the D gene is possibly TRBD1 (6 bases). Germline CDR1 is SSHAT and CDR2 is FNYEAQ (reference sequence). The CDR3 extends over 14 amino acids. For the CDR3, the DNA is TGTGCTAGCAGCTCGGGACACTCTGCCGGGGAGCTGTTTTTT. Translating gives CASSSGHSAGELFF.

The chain has TRBV5-8 and TRBJ2-7; a possible D gene is TRBD1 (6 bases). V was pared by 3 bases and J by 4 bases, with 14 bases between. The CDR3 totals 14 residues. Per germline, CDR1 SGHTS and CDR2 YDEGEE. The CDR3 DNA follows: TGTGCCAGCAGCTCAAGACCCGACAGGTACGAGCAGTACTTC. It encodes CASSSRPDRYEQYF.

This clone was counted once. This rearrangement joins TRBV7-6 to TRBJ2-3; 8 bases agree with TRBD2. Germline assignment: CDR1 SGHVS and CDR2 FNYEAQ. The CDR3 totals 15 residues. J lost 5 bases, V lost 5 bases, and 9 bases had no gene match. CDR3 in DNA: TGTGCCAGCAGCACACCAGCGGGAGCAGAAGATACGCAGTATTTT. Translating it yields CASSTPAGAEDTQYF.

This chain uses TRBV10-1 with TRBJ2-3, with 9 positions matching TRBD2. V lost 2 bases, J lost 5 bases, and 5 bases stayed unmatched. CDR3 length equals 15 residues. Germline CDR1 reads WNHNN; CDR2 reads SYGVQD (reference sequence). The DNA for the CDR3 is TGCGCCAGCAGTGAGATAGCGGGAGTTTTAGATACGCAGTATTTT. Amino acids: CASSEIAGVLDTQYF.

This chain uses TRBV6-5 with TRBJ2-1; 10 bases are shared with TRBD2. V dropped 6 bases and J dropped 4; count of bases not matched to a gene: 3. Germline values: CDR1 MNHEY, CDR2 SVGAGI. The CDR3 covers 14 residues. The CDR3 region has the DNA TGTGCCAGCAGCATTAGCGGGAGGTACAATGAGCAGTTCTTC. This sequence encodes CASSISGRYNEQFF.

This clone has just one count. The rearrangement uses TRBV5-4 and TRBJ2-3; 9 positions agree with TRBD2. The germline V gene encodes CDR1 SGHNT and CDR2 YYREEE (reference sequence). V gave up 4 bases and J gave up 3 bases; unmatched junction bases: 3. CDR3 size: 14 residues. CDR3: CASSGTSLTDTQYF. In nucleotides, the CDR3 is TGTGCCAGCAGCGGGACTAGCCTAACAGATACGCAGTATTTT.

This rearrangement joins TRBV11-2 to TRBJ2-7; perhaps TRBD2 as D (5 bases). Germline CDR1 and CDR2: SGHAT and FQNNGV. The CDR3 runs to 13 residues. V was clipped by 6 bases and J by 1 base, with 10 bases between them. The DNA of the CDR3 is TGTGCCAGCAGGAGAGGGATGTCCTACGAGCAGTACTTC. Translating gives CASRRGMSYEQYF.

This clone has just one count. The CDR3 DNA follows: TGTGCCAGCAGCTTAGCCGGCAGGGAAGAGGAATTCTTC. Translation gives CASSLAGREEEFF. The chain combines TRBV7-9 with TRBJ2-1; TRBD1 is a possible D gene (5 bases). The CDR3 contains 13 residues. Germline CDR1 is SEHNR and CDR2 is FQNEAQ (reference sequence). Trimming took 0 bases from V and 16 from J, leaving 16 bases between them.

V usage is TRBV28 and J usage is TRBJ2-1; maybe TRBD1 (7 bases). CDR3 size: 16 residues. CDR1 MDHEN and CDR2 SYDVKM come from the germline V gene. V was shortened by 5 bases and J by 4 bases, with 18 bases between the two germline ends. The DNA for the CDR3 is TGTGCCAGCAGTCCGCGAGGAGGGGGCCCGTACAATGAGCAGTTCTTC. This codes for CASSPRGGGPYNEQFF.

The chain uses TRBV5-1 and TRBJ1-4; TRBD1 might be the D (5 bases). The germline gives CDR1 SGHRS, CDR2 YFSETQ. The CDR3 spans 15 residues. V shed 4 bases and J shed 5 bases, with 15 bases lying between them. The CDR3 here is CASSRRAEGNEKLFF. The CDR3 bases are TGCGCCAGCAGCAGGAGAGCAGAGGGGAATGAAAAACTGTTTTTT.

The genes are TRBV18 and TRBJ2-1, with D maybe TRBD2 (5 bases). Germline V CDR1 and CDR2: KGHSH, LQKENI. Trimming took 3 bases from V and 7 from J, leaving 10 bases between them. This CDR3 has 13 residues. The CDR3 region is CASSPPLENEQFF. As DNA, the CDR3 is TGTGCCAGCTCACCGCCACTAGAAAATGAGCAGTTCTTC.

The rearrangement joins TRBV4-2 to TRBJ2-7; no clear D gene. Germline values: CDR1 LGHNA, CDR2 YNFKEQ. There are 13 residues in the CDR3. Trimming left V 3 bases short and J 0 bases short, with 6 bases between. The CDR3 region is CASSQSASYEQYF. The CDR3 DNA is TGTGCCAGCAGCCAGTCGGCCTCCTACGAGCAGTACTTC.

This clone has just one count. The rearrangement links TRBV4-2 to TRBJ2-1, with 10 bases matching TRBD1. V was clipped by 5 bases and J by 3 bases; unmatched bases: 4. CDR3 length: 15 amino acids. Germline V gives CDR1 LGHNA, CDR2 YNFKEQ. The CDR3 here is CASSFWDRGYNEQFF. The CDR3 DNA reads TGTGCCAGCAGCTTCTGGGACAGGGGCTACAATGAGCAGTTCTTC.

This chain joins TRBV6-1 and TRBJ1-1; TRBD1 aligns across 7 bases. CDR1 is MNHNS, CDR2 SASEGT, per germline. The length of the CDR3 is 15 residues. With V trimmed by 2 bases and J by 0 bases, 3 bases remained unmatched. The CDR3 here is CASSERRGLNTEAFF. CDR3 coding DNA: TGTGCCAGCAGTGAACGTAGGGGGCTGAACACTGAAGCTTTCTTT.

The V and J genes are TRBV7-9 and TRBJ2-2; 9 bases line up with TRBD1. Germline values: CDR1 SEHNR, CDR2 FQNEAQ (reference sequence). This CDR3 has 15 amino acids. Trimming took 5 bases from V and 8 from J; bases not matched to a gene: 9. CDR3 DNA sequence: TGTGCCAGCAGCACCGGGACAGGGTTCTTTGGGGAGCTGTTTTTT. Its translation: CASSTGTGFFGELFF.

The chain carries TRBV19 and TRBJ2-7; TRBD1 might be the D (5 bases). Trimming removed 5 bases at V and 2 bases at J, with 13 bases between. Germline V gene data show CDR1 as LNHDA and CDR2 as SQIVND (reference sequence). The CDR3 runs to 14 residues. The CDR3 loop is CASSPTIRAYEQYF. CDR3 nucleotide sequence: TGTGCCAGTAGTCCGACAATCAGGGCCTACGAGCAGTACTTC.

Regarding this clone: Other DNA sequences of this sample code for an identical CDR3. V gene TRBV7-6 combines with J gene TRBJ2-7; the match to TRBD2 covers 13 bases. This CDR3 contains 15 residues. Trimming took 1 base from V and 4 from J; bases not matched to a gene: 1. The germline gives CDR1 SGHVS, CDR2 FNYEAQ. For the CDR3, the DNA is TGTGCCAGCAGCTTAGGGACTAGCGGGAGTTACGAGCAGTACTTC. Translated: CASSLGTSGSYEQYF.

This clone was picked up one time. The chain carries TRBV28 and TRBJ1-2; a weak D match, TRBD1 (5 bases). Deletions cut 3 bases from V and 1 base from J, with 6 bases between. CDR3 length equals 13 residues. CDR1 MDHEN and CDR2 SYDVKM come from the germline V gene. CDR3 coding DNA: TGTGCCAGCAGTTTCAGGGTTAACTATGGCTACACCTTC. Translation: CASSFRVNYGYTF.

The chain links TRBV29-1 to TRBJ1-2; D ambiguous. Germline V gene sequence: CDR1 SQVTM, CDR2 ANQGSEA. Trimming cost V 0 bases and J 7 bases, with 12 bases left between them. This CDR3 is 13 amino acids long. The CDR3 DNA reads TGCAGCGTTGAAGATTGGGAGGATTTTGGCTACACCTTC. This gives the protein CSVEDWEDFGYTF.

The chain has TRBV27 and TRBJ2-1; maybe TRBD1 (5 bases). The CDR3 is made up of 12 amino acids. The V gene lost 6 bases and the J gene lost 9 bases, with 12 bases spanning the gap. Germline V gene data show CDR1 as MNHEY and CDR2 as SMNVEV (reference sequence). Here the CDR3 reads CASSPTVGEQFF. The DNA for the CDR3 is TGTGCCAGCAGCCCGACAGTGGGTGAGCAGTTCTTC.

The chain carries TRBV9 and TRBJ1-2; D not certain. Germline V gene sequence: CDR1 SGDLS, CDR2 YYNGEE. The CDR3 has 13 residues. V was clipped by 0 bases and J by 4 bases, with 7 bases between them. CDR3 protein: CASSVVAGYGYTF. The DNA for the CDR3 is TGTGCCAGCAGCGTAGTGGCCGGCTATGGCTACACCTTC.

This chain uses TRBV7-2 with TRBJ2-4, with 8 bases lining up with TRBD2. CDR3 length: 14 amino acids. The germline gives CDR1 SGHTA, CDR2 FQGNSA. V dropped 9 bases and J dropped 7; count of bases not matched to a gene: 11. Here the CDR3 DNA reads TGTGCCAGATCGCCGGGACTAGACTCGAACATTCAGTACTTC. Protein: CARSPGLDSNIQYF. Using reference TRBV7-2 and TRBJ2-4 for the parts outside the CDR3, the full variable domain is GAGVSQSPSNKVTEKGKDVELRCDPISGHTALYWYRQSLGQGLEFLIYFQGNSAPDKSGLPSDRFSAERTGGSVSTLTIQRTQQEDSAVYLCARSPGLDSNIQYFGAGTRLSVL.

The rearrangement joins TRBV6-6 to TRBJ2-1, with D perhaps given as TRBD1 or TRBD2 (6 bases each). CDR1 is MNHNY and CDR2 is SVGAGI in the germline V gene (reference sequence). The CDR3 contains 14 residues. V lost 5 bases and J lost 5, with 13 bases in between. The CDR3 sequence: CASSGLGGHNEQFF. CDR3 coding DNA: TGTGCCAGCAGTGGCCTCGGGGGCCACAATGAGCAGTTCTTC.